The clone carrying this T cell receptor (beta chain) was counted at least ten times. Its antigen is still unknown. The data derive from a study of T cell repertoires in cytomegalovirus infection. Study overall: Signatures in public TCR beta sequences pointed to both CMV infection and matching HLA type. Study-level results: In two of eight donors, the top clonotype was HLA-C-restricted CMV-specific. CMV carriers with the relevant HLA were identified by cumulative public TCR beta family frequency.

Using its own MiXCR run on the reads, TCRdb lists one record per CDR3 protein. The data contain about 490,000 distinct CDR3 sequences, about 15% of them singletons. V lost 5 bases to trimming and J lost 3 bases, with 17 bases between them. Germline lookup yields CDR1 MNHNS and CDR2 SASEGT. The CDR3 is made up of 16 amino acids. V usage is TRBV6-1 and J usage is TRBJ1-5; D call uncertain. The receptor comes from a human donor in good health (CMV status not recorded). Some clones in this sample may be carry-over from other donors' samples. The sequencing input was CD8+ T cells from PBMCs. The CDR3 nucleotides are TGTGCCAGCAGTCACCTAACGGACCGGGACAATCAGCCCCAGCATTTT. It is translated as CASSHLTDRDNQPQHF.